These T cell receptor beta chains were read from a single sample in a study of T cell clones after liver transplantation. Profiling relied on immunoSEQ multiplex PCR, and the TCRdb table lists in-frame clones only, not all of them. The sample yields under 7,000 clones, 60% to 80% seen once. The sample here was CD8+ T cells from blood, taken around 42 months after liver transplant. Every receptor here comes from a human patient who received a liver transplant. T cells may partly derive from the graft donor. The CDR3 runs from the conserved cysteine through the conserved F or W. A D gene is named only where the DNA matches it firmly. The size field is filled for only some rows; it gives once, few, many or a size class.

size	J	V	D	CDR3	DNA
once	TRBJ2-5	TRBV28	NA	CASSKQERGQETQYF	TGTGCCAGCAGTAAACAGGAGAGGGGCCAAGAGACCCAGTACTTC
NA	TRBJ2-3	TRBV29-1	TRBD1	CSASGQSTDTQYF	TGCAGCGCATCGGGACAGTCCACAGATACGCAGTATTTT
NA	TRBJ1-1	TRBV6-8	TRBD1	CASPTGGGTEAFF	TGTGCCAGCCCGACAGGGGGCGGCACTGAAGCTTTCTTT
NA	TRBJ2-7	TRBV29-1	NA	CSVEDHGRGDEQYF	TGCAGCGTTGAAGATCATGGCAGGGGGGACGAGCAGTACTTC
NA	TRBJ2-7	TRBV4-1	TRBD1	CASSQRQGSLSYEQYF	TGCGCCAGCAGCCAGAGACAGGGTTCCCTCTCCTACGAGCAGTACTTC
NA	TRBJ2-1	TRBV7-8	TRBD2	CASSLGTTSGRAGGQFF	TGTGCCAGCAGCTTAGGGACGACTAGCGGGAGGGCCGGGGGGCAGTTCTTC
once	TRBJ2-7	TRBV6-4	NA	CASSWDGLAEQYF	TGTGCCAGCAGTTGGGACGGTTTGGCCGAGCAGTACTTC
NA	TRBJ1-5	TRBV7-2	NA	CASNRVGQPQHF	TGTGCCAGCAACAGGGTGGGCCAGCCCCAGCATTTT
NA	TRBJ2-1	TRBV19	TRBD2	CASSFGLAGAYNEQFF	TGTGCCAGTAGTTTTGGACTAGCGGGAGCGTACAATGAGCAGTTCTTC
NA	TRBJ2-3	TRBV7-9	TRBD2	CASSTTSGRPDTQYF	TGTGCCAGCAGCACAACTAGCGGGAGGCCAGATACGCAGTATTTT
NA	TRBJ1-5	TRBV7-9	NA	CASLRRASNQPQHF	TGTGCCAGCCTACGCAGGGCTAGCAATCAGCCCCAGCATTTT
NA	TRBJ2-7	TRBV7-9	TRBD1	CASSSTPGTASYEQYF	TGTGCCAGCAGCTCTACTCCCGGGACAGCCTCCTACGAGCAGTACTTC
NA	TRBJ1-4	TRBV27	TRBD1	CASRAADRFNEKLFF	TGTGCCAGCAGGGCCGCGGACAGGTTTAATGAAAAACTGTTTTTT
NA	TRBJ2-1	TRBV27	TRBD1	CASSPTGAYNEQFF	TGTGCCAGCAGCCCCACAGGGGCCTACAATGAGCAGTTCTTC
NA	TRBJ1-2	TRBV5-8	TRBD1	CARGRQGTYGYTF	TGTGCCAGGGGGAGACAGGGGACTTACGGCTACACCTTC
once	TRBJ2-1	TRBV29-1	NA	CSAREYEQFF	TGCAGCGCCCGTGAGTACGAGCAGTTCTTC
few	TRBJ1-2	TRBV19	NA	CASSIHGGGYTF	TGTGCCAGTAGTATACATGGTGGTGGCTACACCTTC
NA	TRBJ2-7	TRBV28	NA	CASSPLARASYEQYF	TGTGCCAGCAGTCCATTAGCGAGGGCCTCCTACGAGCAGTACTTC
NA	TRBJ2-7	TRBV7-9	TRBD1	CASSLGQGRLDEQYF	TGTGCCAGCAGCTTGGGACAGGGGAGATTAGACGAGCAGTACTTC
NA	TRBJ1-5	TRBV30	TRBD1	CAWRVQGALNGQPQHF	TGTGCCTGGAGAGTTCAGGGGGCGTTGAACGGTCAGCCCCAGCATTTT
NA	TRBJ1-2	TRBV6-5	TRBD1	CASSYTTGYGYTF	TGTGCCAGCAGTTACACGACAGGGTACGGCTACACCTTC
NA	TRBJ2-1	TRBV7-6	NA	CASSLDSRGLSSYNEQFF	TGTGCCAGCAGCTTAGATTCGAGGGGTCTTAGCTCCTACAATGAGCAGTTCTTC
NA	TRBJ1-4	TRBV7-6	NA	CASSSPGVKLFF	TGTGCCAGCAGCTCCCCAGGCGTCAAACTGTTTTTT
NA	TRBJ1-2	TRBV28	NA	CASSFAGIYGYTF	TGTGCCAGCAGTTTCGCAGGGATCTATGGCTACACCTTC
NA	TRBJ1-5	TRBV28	NA	CASSSPFNQPQHF	TGTGCCAGCAGTTCGCCTTTCAATCAGCCCCAGCATTTT
NA	TRBJ2-7	TRBV28	TRBD1	CASQGSGQAHYEQYF	TGTGCCAGCCAGGGATCAGGACAGGCCCACTACGAGCAGTACTTC
NA	TRBJ2-7	TRBV7-7	TRBD1	CASSLASTGAEQYF	TGTGCTAGCAGCTTAGCCTCCACAGGGGCCGAGCAGTACTTC
once	TRBJ2-5	TRBV7-9	TRBD1	CASSLEDRGEWETQYF	TGTGCCAGCAGCTTAGAGGACAGGGGTGAATGGGAGACCCAGTACTTC
NA	TRBJ2-2	TRBV5-6	TRBD1	CASSFTVRGTGELFF	TGTGCCAGCAGCTTTACCGTCAGGGGGACCGGGGAGCTGTTTTTT
NA	TRBJ1-2	TRBV4-1	NA	CASSQKQGRAGYTF	TGCGCCAGCAGCCAAAAACAGGGTAGGGCTGGCTACACCTTC
once	TRBJ2-1	TRBV19	TRBD2	CASSWGTSFWEQFF	TGTGCCAGTAGTTGGGGGACTAGTTTCTGGGAGCAGTTCTTC
NA	TRBJ2-7	TRBV29-1	TRBD1	CSGWTGGSDEQYF	TGCAGCGGTTGGACAGGGGGTTCCGACGAGCAGTACTTC
few	TRBJ1-5	TRBV2	TRBD1	CASRGTDYSNQPQHF	TGTGCCAGCAGGGGGACAGACTATAGCAATCAGCCCCAGCATTTT
once	TRBJ2-3	TRBV4-1	TRBD2	CASSQAAGGPDTQYF	TGCGCCAGCAGCCAAGCCGCGGGAGGCCCAGATACGCAGTATTTT
NA	TRBJ2-7	TRBV7-2	TRBD1	CASSLMGQGASEQYF	TGTGCCAGCAGCTTAATGGGACAGGGGGCTAGCGAGCAGTACTTC
NA	TRBJ2-1	TRBV6-5	NA	CASSSGFYNEQFF	TGTGCCAGCAGTTCCGGTTTTTACAATGAGCAGTTCTTC
NA	TRBJ1-1	TRBV13	NA	CASRTFGGTTEAFF	TGTGCCAGCAGGACTTTCGGGGGAACCACTGAAGCTTTCTTT
large	TRBJ2-7	TRBV27	NA	CATLGRAYEQYF	TGTGCCACCCTCGGCAGGGCCTACGAGCAGTACTTC
NA	TRBJ2-1	TRBV27	NA	CASLDLGAPYNEQFF	TGTGCCAGCCTCGACTTGGGAGCGCCCTACAATGAGCAGTTCTTC
NA	TRBJ2-3	TRBV7-8	TRBD1	CASSLYRGPTQYF	TGTGCCAGCAGCTTGTACAGGGGGCCTACGCAGTATTTT
NA	TRBJ2-7	TRBV4-3	TRBD2	CASSPRLAGEISYEQYF	TGCGCCAGCAGCCCCCGACTAGCGGGAGAAATTTCCTACGAGCAGTACTTC
NA	TRBJ2-1	TRBV6-5	NA	CASSYGSWSEQFF	TGTGCCAGCAGTTACGGTAGTTGGTCAGAGCAGTTCTTC
NA	TRBJ2-1	TRBV11-2	TRBD2	CASSSVGRADYNEQFF	TGTGCCAGCAGCTCCGTGGGGAGGGCGGACTACAATGAGCAGTTCTTC
NA	TRBJ1-3	TRBV6-1	TRBD1	CASSDAPGGRNTIYF	TGTGCCAGCAGTGACGCCCCAGGGGGACGAAACACCATATATTTT
NA	TRBJ2-3	TRBV4-1	NA	CASSQGPVADTQYF	TGCGCCAGCAGCCAAGGACCAGTCGCAGATACGCAGTATTTT
NA	TRBJ2-1	TRBV5-6	NA	CASSPPGYNEQFF	TGTGCCAGCAGCCCCCCAGGGTACAATGAGCAGTTCTTC
NA	TRBJ2-3	TRBV11-2	NA	CASREGHGGTDTQYF	TGTGCCAGCAGGGAGGGCCATGGGGGCACAGATACGCAGTATTTT
NA	TRBJ2-7	TRBV7-9	TRBD1	CASSFKGAGSYEQYF	TGTGCCAGCAGCTTTAAGGGGGCCGGTTCCTACGAGCAGTACTTC
NA	TRBJ1-5	TRBV4-2	NA	CASSPTKAGNQPQHF	TGTGCCAGCAGCCCTACCAAAGCTGGGAATCAGCCCCAGCATTTT
NA	TRBJ1-3	TRBV19	NA	CASSTGPTVNTIYF	TGTGCCAGTAGTACGGGCCCGACTGTAAACACCATATATTTT
NA	TRBJ1-1	TRBV15	NA	CATSRADRRNTEAFF	TGTGCCACCAGCAGGGCTGACAGGAGGAACACTGAAGCTTTCTTT